Following are 20 T cell receptor beta chains from one sample sequenced in a study of cytomegalovirus exposure and HLA in healthy donors. Amplification used 60 Vbeta primers and 13 Jbeta primers. Profiling relied on immunoSEQ multiplex PCR, and the TCRdb table lists in-frame clones only, not all of them. The sample gives 35,000 to 45,000 clones, around 49% of which show up once; less than 7% is in the top ten. Sample: PBMCs. These receptors came from a woman aged 40 to 50 in good health and CMV-seropositive.

The sample holds a few counts of this clone. The chain joins TRBV7-9 to TRBJ1-4; 7 nucleotides match TRBD1. There are 12 residues in the CDR3. Trimming took 4 bases from V and 13 from J; bases not matched to a gene: 6. Germline V gene sequence: CDR1 SEHNR, CDR2 FQNEAQ (reference sequence). The CDR3 loop is CASSSGPGGLFF. The CDR3 DNA sequence: TGTGCCAGCAGCTCCGGCCCAGGGGGACTGTTTTTT.

There are a few counts of this clone. The gene calls are TRBV5-4 and TRBJ1-3; the D is unclear. Germline V gene data show CDR1 as SGHNT and CDR2 as YYREEE (reference sequence). The CDR3 contains 14 residues. With 1 base removed from V and 2 bases from J, the gap between germline ends came to 7 bases. CDR3 sequence (DNA): TGTGCCAGCAGCTTGCGGGGTACTGGAAACACCATATATTTT. It specifies CASSLRGTGNTIYF.

CDR3 sequence (DNA): TGTGCCAGCAGCTGGGACAGTAGGAACACTGAAGCTTTCTTT. Its translation: CASSWDSRNTEAFF. The chain uses TRBV5-4 and TRBJ1-1; 7 nucleotides match TRBD1. The CDR3 consists of 14 residues. Germline CDR1 reads SGHNT; CDR2 reads YYREEE (reference sequence). V was clipped by 3 bases and J by 1 base; unmatched bases: 3.

The chain has TRBV7-2 and TRBJ1-5, with no clear D. Deletions cut 2 bases from V and 0 bases from J, with 8 bases between. This CDR3 has 15 amino acids. Germline CDR1 SGHTA, CDR2 FQGNSA. The CDR3: CASSLSRDSNQPQHF. CDR3 coding DNA: TGTGCCAGCAGCTTATCCCGAGATAGCAATCAGCCCCAGCATTTT.

The chain uses TRBV10-3 and TRBJ2-3; 9 bases are a match to TRBD2. The J segment lost 6 bases and the V segment lost 2 bases, leaving 3 bases of the junction unmatched. CDR1 and CDR2 from the germline V gene are ENHRY and SYGVKD. The CDR3 consists of 14 residues. The CDR3 spells CAISELTSGDTQYF. The DNA for the CDR3 is TGTGCCATCAGTGAGCTCACTAGCGGGGATACGCAGTATTTT.

This clone was seen a few times. The chain is built from TRBV10-3 and TRBJ1-4; 11 bases match TRBD1. This CDR3 has 16 amino acids. The J segment lost 3 bases and the V segment lost 6 bases, leaving 6 bases of the junction unmatched. CDR1 and CDR2 (germline): ENHRY, SYGVKD. The CDR3 DNA sequence: TGTGCCATCAGCGGACAGGGGGCTCAAGCTAATGAAAAACTGTTTTTT. It yields the protein CAISGQGAQANEKLFF.

The genes are TRBV2 and TRBJ2-3; D gene uncertain. Trimming stripped 1 base from V and 5 bases from J, with 4 bases between. CDR3 length equals 12 residues. Germline V gives CDR1 SNHLY, CDR2 FYNNEI. The CDR3 reads CASSEGGDTQYF. CDR3 in DNA: TGTGCCAGCAGTGAAGGCGGAGATACGCAGTATTTT.

This clone showed up just a few times. At the DNA level, this CDR3 is encoded by other sequences in the same sample as well. The chain is built from TRBV2 and TRBJ1-6, with D perhaps TRBD1 (6 bases). The V gene lost 2 bases and the J gene lost 13 bases, with 12 bases spanning the gap. Looked up from germline, CDR1 is SNHLY and CDR2 is FYNNEI. The CDR3 has 13 amino acids. CDR3 DNA: TGTGCCAGCAGTGAACCCAGGGGTTCCCCCCTCCACTTT. It translates to CASSEPRGSPLHF.

The chain joins TRBV27 to TRBJ1-4; TRBD1 aligns across 7 bases. Germline V gives CDR1 MNHEY, CDR2 SMNVEV (reference sequence). V trimming: 3 bases; J trimming: 8 bases; junction bases outside the gene matches: 6. CDR3 length: 14 amino acids. The CDR3 DNA reads TGTGCCAGCAGTTTGACAGGGTTCGGGGAAAAACTGTTTTTT. This gives the protein CASSLTGFGEKLFF. Complete variable domain (other parts from reference TRBV27 and TRBJ1-4): EAQVTQNPRYLITVTGKKLTVTCSQNMNHEYMSWYRQDPGLGLRQIYYSMNVEVTDKGDVPEGYKVSRKEKRNFPLILESPSPNQTSLYFCASSLTGFGEKLFFGSGTQLSVL.

The chain is built from TRBV29-1 and TRBJ1-5; D is uncertain. CDR3 length equals 12 residues. The germline V and J ends were trimmed by 5 bases and 0 bases, with 5 bases remaining between them. Looked up from germline, CDR1 is SQVTM and CDR2 is ANQGSEA. In DNA, the CDR3 is TGCAGCGTTCAACTTAGCAATCAGCCCCAGCATTTT. It codes for CSVQLSNQPQHF.

The chain is built from TRBV7-9 and TRBJ1-2; 12 positions agree with TRBD1. V dropped 5 bases and J dropped 6; count of bases not matched to a gene: 7. The CDR3 has 15 amino acids. Germline V gene sequence: CDR1 SEHNR, CDR2 FQNEAQ (reference sequence). The DNA of the CDR3 is TGTGCCAGCAGCAGGGCCGGGACAGGGGGCGATGGCTACACCTTC. Its translation is CASSRAGTGGDGYTF.

The chain couples TRBV7-6 to TRBJ2-5, with TRBD2 matching over 12 bases. Trimming removed 1 base from V and 4 bases from J; junction bases left unmatched: 1. CDR1 is SGHVS, CDR2 FNYEAQ, per germline. The CDR3 contains 15 residues. The CDR3 DNA is TGTGCCAGCAGCTTAGTGACTAGCGGGGGAGAGACCCAGTACTTC. Residues: CASSLVTSGGETQYF.

Only a few counts were recorded for this clone. The rearrangement joins TRBV7-9 to TRBJ2-1, with 8 nucleotides matching TRBD2. The CDR3 is 11 amino acids. Germline lookup yields CDR1 SEHNR and CDR2 FQNEAQ (reference sequence). The CDR3: CGTERGNEQFF. The CDR3 DNA sequence: TGTGGGACGGAGCGGGGGAATGAGCAGTTCTTC.

This clone was seen a handful of times. The chain combines TRBV9 with TRBJ1-1; TRBD1 agrees at 9 bases. V lost 3 bases to trimming and J lost 4 bases; unmatched junction nucleotides: 7. The germline V gene has CDR1 SGDLS and CDR2 YYNGEE. CDR3 size: 15 residues. Here the CDR3 DNA reads TGTGCCAGCAGCGCCCTACAGGGGGCGGCCACTGAAGCTTTCTTT. The encoded protein is CASSALQGAATEAFF. Based on the CDR3 plus reference TRBV9 and TRBJ1-1, the full variable domain is DSGVTQTPKHLITATGQRVTLRCSPRSGDLSVYWYQQSLDQGLQFLIQYYNGEERAKGNILERFSAQQFPDLHSELNLSSLELGDSALYFCASSALQGAATEAFFGQGTRLTVV.

This chain joins TRBV7-3 and TRBJ1-5; 9 bases agree with TRBD1. The V and J ends lost 5 bases and 6 bases, in that order; junction bases with no gene match: 2. This CDR3 spans 13 amino acids. Germline CDR1 SGHTA, CDR2 FQGTGA. CDR3 protein: CASSQGQGQPQHF. Written as DNA, the CDR3 is TGTGCCAGCAGCCAGGGACAGGGTCAGCCCCAGCATTTT.

This clone has a handful of counts. The chain carries TRBV6-1 and TRBJ2-3, with 11 bases identical to TRBD2. This CDR3 spans 16 amino acids. The V gene end was trimmed by 0 bases and the J gene end by 2 bases; junction bases not matched to a gene: 1. Looked up from germline, CDR1 is MNHNS and CDR2 is SASEGT. CDR3 region: CASSEASGGATDTQYF. The CDR3 bases are TGTGCCAGCAGTGAAGCTAGCGGGGGGGCCACAGATACGCAGTATTTT.

Only a few counts were recorded for this clone. The chain joins TRBV25-1 to TRBJ1-3, with D possibly matching TRBD1 (5 bases). V lost 6 bases, J lost 0 bases, and 9 bases lay in between. The CDR3 has 14 residues. CDR1 MGHDK and CDR2 SYGVNS come from the germline V gene. The CDR3 DNA follows: TGTGCCAGCAGGGACACAAGCTCTGGAAACACCATATATTTT. Amino acids: CASRDTSSGNTIYF.

The chain recombines TRBV7-6 with TRBJ2-7; no definite D call. The germline CDR1 and CDR2 sequences are SGHVS and FNYEAQ. This CDR3 is built from 14 residues. V lost 5 bases, J lost 0 bases, and 11 bases lay in between. CDR3: CASSPRLSSYEQYF. The CDR3 DNA follows: TGTGCCAGCAGCCCTCGACTGAGCTCCTACGAGCAGTACTTC.

This clone was seen once. The rearrangement joins TRBV5-1 to TRBJ1-2; 7 nucleotides match TRBD1. The CDR3 covers 14 residues. CDR1 and CDR2 (germline): SGHRS, YFSETQ. Trimming took 4 bases from V and 0 from J; bases not matched to a gene: 3. CDR3 nucleotides: TGCGCCAGCAGCGGAGGGGGCCCTAACTATGGCTACACCTTC. It encodes CASSGGGPNYGYTF. The full variable domain, in which reference TRBV5-1 and TRBJ1-2 provide the parts outside the CDR3, is KAGVTQTPRYLIKTRGQQVTLSCSPISGHRSVSWYQQTPGQGLQFLFEYFSETQRNKGNFPGRFSGRQFSNSRSEMNVSTLELGDSALYLCASSGGGPNYGYTFGSGTRLTVV.

This rearrangement joins TRBV11-2 to TRBJ2-3; D remains ambiguous. CDR3 length: 12 residues. Germline V lookup: CDR1 SGHAT, CDR2 FQNNGV. Trimming cost V 2 bases and J 6 bases, with 6 bases left between them. CDR3 in amino acids: CASSLMQDTQYF. The DNA of the CDR3 is TGTGCCAGCAGCTTAATGCAGGATACGCAGTATTTT.